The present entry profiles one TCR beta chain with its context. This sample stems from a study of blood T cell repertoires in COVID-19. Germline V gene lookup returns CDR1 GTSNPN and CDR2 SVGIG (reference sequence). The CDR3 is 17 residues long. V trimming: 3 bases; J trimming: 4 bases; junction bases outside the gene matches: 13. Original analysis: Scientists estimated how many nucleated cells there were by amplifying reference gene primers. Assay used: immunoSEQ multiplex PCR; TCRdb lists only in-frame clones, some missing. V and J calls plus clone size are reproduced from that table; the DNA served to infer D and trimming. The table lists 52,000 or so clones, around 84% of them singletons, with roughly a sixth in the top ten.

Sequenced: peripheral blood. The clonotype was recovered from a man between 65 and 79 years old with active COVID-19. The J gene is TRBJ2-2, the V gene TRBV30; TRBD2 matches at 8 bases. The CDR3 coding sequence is TGTGCCTGGAGAACAAGCGGGAGAGGGGCCGGCACCGGGGAGCTGTTTTTT. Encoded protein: CAWRTSGRGAGTGELFF.